This T cell receptor beta chain emerged from a study of human T cells and chemical hapten exposure. Study-wide findings and caveats: DPC sensitization did not alter TCRs above 1 in 1000 frequency.

The CDR3 has 14 residues. The germline gives CDR1 SQVTM, CDR2 ANQGSEA. Trimming took off 3 bases at V and 6 bases at J, with 15 bases between the two ends. Unique molecular identifiers were affixed to discrete cDNA molecules within the library. A single record per CDR3 protein comes from TCRdb applying MiXCR to the RACE reads. Of some 180,000 distinct CDR3 sequences in the sample, around a quarter were seen once. The sample's time point: patch test 3, about 24 weeks after DPC sensitization. Treatment noted: therapeutic diphenylcyclopropenone sensitization with weekly scalp DPC. As for this clonotype: Its antigen is undetermined.

This TCR was recovered from a woman aged 40 to 50 with alopecia areata. Some clones in this sample may be carry-over from other donors' samples. Specimen: whole blood, collected in connection with sensitization to the hapten diphenylcyclopropenone (DPC). The chain joins TRBV29-1 to TRBJ2-1; tentative D call: TRBD2 (6 bases). DNA of the CDR3: TGCAGCGTTGAGGGTCTAGCGAGGGGCAATGAGCAGTTCTTC. It yields the protein CSVEGLARGNEQFF.